This T cell receptor beta chain emerged from a study of T-cell reconstitution after alpha-beta-depleted transplantation in children. Overall study results and limits: Day-60 TCRbeta diversity that was high in some patients was derived from surviving recipient T cells and thymic progenitors. Expanded clones from the graft, numbering several hundred, reportedly supplied alpha-beta T cells about two months after transplant. T-cell counts and diversity were attributed mostly to newly produced T cells one year after transplant.

Preparation of the TCRbeta library was carried out with unique molecular identifiers. TCRdb called the PCR reads again in MiXCR, with one record for every CDR3 protein. Among about 15,000 distinct CDR3 sequences listed, roughly 12% were seen once. Germline V gene sequence: CDR1 MDHEN, CDR2 SYDVKM. The CDR3 has 13 amino acids. V shed 4 bases and J 12 bases; nucleotides not matched to a gene: 11. In its sample, this clonotype was seen many times. Its antigen is undetermined. The sequence was obtained from a boy younger than two who had a stem cell transplant for Wiskott-Aldrich syndrome, so the T cells may come from the graft donor. The input for sequencing was PBMCs, mostly from graft donor cells, taken 180 days after TCRalphabeta/CD19-depleted stem cell transplant. This chain uses TRBV28 with TRBJ2-5; 7 bases match TRBD2. In DNA form, the CDR3 reads TGTGCCAGCAGTTCCGCCCCGGGACTAAGGGAGTACTTC. It translates to CASSSAPGLREYF.